These T cell receptor beta chains were read from a single sample in a study of CD8 T cell repertoires and HIV-1 epitope variants. Sequenced by immunoSEQ multiplex PCR; TCRdb stores in-frame clones only, minus some. The data contain over 90,000 clones, 60% to 80% of them seen just once; the ten biggest clones take up approximately 24%. Specimen: uncultured baseline CD8+ T cells from peripheral blood mononuclear cells (PBMCs). The receptors come from a male donor with HIV. Both conserved end residues are part of each CDR3. Each record gives: J gene, clone size, V gene, D gene, CDR3 DNA, CDR3 protein. D genes are given only for firm matches. Expanded clones get a size class; other rows say once, few or many, or leave the size out.

TRBJ2-7,few,TRBV19,TRBD2,TGTGCCAGTAGTCCCGCCGGGACTAGCGGGGGCTACGAGCAGTACTTC,CASSPAGTSGGYEQYF
TRBJ1-5,.,TRBV6-5,TRBD1,TGTGCCAGCAGTTATCAGGGGGTAGGACAGCCCCAGCATTTT,CASSYQGVGQPQHF
TRBJ2-5,once,TRBV5-8,.,TGTGCCAGCCCCCGACCGGGAGAGGGGGCTTCGTCGGAGACCCAGTACTTC,CASPRPGEGASSETQYF
TRBJ1-3,.,TRBV28,.,TGTGCCAGCAGTTTATTAATAGGATCAGGAAACACCATATATTTT,CASSLLIGSGNTIYF
TRBJ1-2,.,TRBV5-4,TRBD1,TGTGCCAGCAGCATGACAGGGATCTATGGCTACACCTTC,CASSMTGIYGYTF
TRBJ1-4,few,TRBV5-1,.,TGCGCCAGCAGCCGGGCCAGGGAGAATGAAAAACTGTTTTTT,CASSRARENEKLFF
TRBJ2-5,.,TRBV28,.,TGTGCCAGCAGTTTAGAAGAACTGGACAGCAGGGAACAAGAGACCCAGTACTTC,CASSLEELDSREQETQYF
TRBJ1-4,.,TRBV14,TRBD1,TGTGCCAGCAGCCAAGCGGGACAGGGGCTAGGAAAACTGTTTTTT,CASSQAGQGLGKLFF
TRBJ1-1,.,TRBV7-9,.,TGTGCCAGCAGCTTAGTTGATGGTTGGGGGGCGAACGAAGCTTTCTTT,CASSLVDGWGANEAFF
TRBJ1-2,many,TRBV27,TRBD1,TGTGCCAGCAGTTTTGGGGACAGGGGGCGAGCCTACACCTTC,CASSFGDRGRAYTF
TRBJ1-5,.,TRBV18,.,TGTGCCAGCTCGCAGGAGGGGGGGTACAATCAGCCCCAGCATTTT,CASSQEGGYNQPQHF
TRBJ2-7,.,TRBV6-5,.,TGTGCCAGCAGCTACCTCGGACAGTCTATATCCTACGAGCAGTACTTC,CASSYLGQSISYEQYF
TRBJ2-7,.,TRBV6-5,.,TGTGCCAGCAGTTATGAGGGATACGAGCAGTACTTC,CASSYEGYEQYF
TRBJ2-4,.,TRBV5-6,.,TGTGCCAGCAGCCGCCATCAGGGCCTGTTAGCCAAAAACATTCAGTACTTC,CASSRHQGLLAKNIQYF
TRBJ1-1,.,TRBV9,.,TGTGCCAGCAGCCCTTTCGGCGGAATGAACACTGAAGCTTTCTTT,CASSPFGGMNTEAFF
TRBJ2-1,.,TRBV6-5,TRBD1,TGTGCCAGCAGGGACAGGGGGGACAATGAGCAGTTCTTC,CASRDRGDNEQFF
TRBJ2-5,.,TRBV5-1,TRBD1,TGCGCCAGCAGCTTGGCAAGAGGACAGGGTGTAGAGACCCAGTACTTC,CASSLARGQGVETQYF
TRBJ1-3,.,TRBV6-1,.,TGTGCCAGCAGGCATACAGGGAGTGGAAACACCATATATTTT,CASRHTGSGNTIYF
TRBJ2-1,.,TRBV7-9,TRBD1,TGTGCCAGCAGCGGGACAGGGTATGAGCAGTTCTTC,CASSGTGYEQFF
TRBJ2-5,few,TRBV9,TRBD1,TGTGCCAGCAGCCCCCGACAGGGGCAAGAGACCCAGTACTTC,CASSPRQGQETQYF
TRBJ1-6,few,TRBV7-6,.,TGTGCCAGCAGCTTAGGGCGGGCGGTGAATTCACCCCTCCACTTT,CASSLGRAVNSPLHF
TRBJ2-1,.,TRBV2,TRBD2,TGTGCCAGCAGTGAACGTTGGGGGGAGGGGCAGTTCTTC,CASSERWGEGQFF
TRBJ1-2,.,TRBV4-1,.,TGCGCCAGCAGCTCGGGGGGATGGTCTGGCTACACCTTC,CASSSGGWSGYTF
TRBJ2-7,once,TRBV28,TRBD1,TGTGCCAGCAGCTATGACAGGGAGTACGAGCAGTACTTC,CASSYDREYEQYF
TRBJ2-1,.,TRBV5-1,TRBD2,TGCGCCAGCAGCTTGGCCAGCGGGGGTTACAATGAGCAGTTCTTC,CASSLASGGYNEQFF
TRBJ1-1,.,TRBV7-3,TRBD1,TGTGCCAGCAGCCAGACAGGGGTGGGCGCTTTCTTT,CASSQTGVGAFF